This TCR beta chain stems from a study of vaccination effects on CD4 cells after COVID-19. Study details: Once vaccinated, a few convalescent patients were sampled both early and late afterward.

Following culture for roughly 10 days, CD4+ T cells were isolated. According to PCR results, the person was infected with SARS-CoV-2 between March and December 2020. Each participant received a vaccine that was either BNT162b2 or mRNA-1273, given as two doses. The CDR3 is made up of 16 amino acids. Germline V lookup: CDR1 LNHNV, CDR2 YYDKDF (reference sequence). J lost 0 bases, V lost 1 base, and 3 bases had no gene match. Profiling relied on immunoSEQ multiplex PCR, and the TCRdb table lists in-frame clones only, not all of them. The data hold under 40,000 clones, with about 75% observed a single time. Comments on this clone: Its antigen remains unknown.

The receptor comes from a human donor who had a prior SARS-CoV-2 infection. The chain is built from TRBV15 and TRBJ1-1; TRBD1 aligns across 9 bases. The material was CD4+ T cells from PBMCs cultured without peptide, obtained after COVID-19 vaccination. The CDR3 is CATSRGGDRVNTEAFF. CDR3 in DNA: TGTGCCACCAGCAGAGGGGGGGACAGGGTGAACACTGAAGCTTTCTTT.